Shown below are 13 T cell receptor beta chains from a single sample sequenced in a study of identifying expanded T cells in peripheral blood (dated by TCRdb to about 2019). Libraries came from the immunoSEQ multiplex PCR assay. The clones in this table, taken by TCRdb from immuneACCESS, are in-frame only. Not every clone is retained; where verified, under half of the shortfall comes from an unresolved V gene, and the cause of the rest is unknown. Present in this sample are 58,000 or so clones, around 83% of which were seen just once. 15% to 20% of the sample goes to the ten largest clones. The sample taken for sequencing was blood. These receptors all stem from a person between 18 and 69 years old in good health.

The chain carries TRBV7-2 and TRBJ2-2, with D maybe TRBD2 (5 bases). Trimming left V 5 bases short and J 5 bases short, with 15 bases between. Germline values: CDR1 SGHTA, CDR2 FQGNSA. The CDR3 has 15 residues. The CDR3 region has the DNA TGTGCCAGCAGCCGTGACCTTCCGGGGACCGGGGAGCTGTTTTTT. It codes for CASSRDLPGTGELFF.

The chain links TRBV7-3 to TRBJ2-4; tentatively, D is TRBD1 (6 bases). V lost 6 bases, J lost 1 base, and 19 bases lay in between. CDR3 size: 17 residues. Germline CDR1 and CDR2: SGHTA and FQGTGA. The CDR3 loop reads CASSLNPQGQAKNIQYF. DNA for the CDR3: TGTGCCAGCAGTCTTAACCCCCAGGGGCAGGCCAAAAACATTCAGTACTTC.

This clone was detected only once. The V call is TRBV4-1, the J call TRBJ1-3; 9 nucleotides align to TRBD1. The V gene's germline CDR1 is MGHRA and CDR2 YSYEKL. The V gene end was trimmed by 4 bases and the J gene end by 4 bases; junction bases not matched to a gene: 14. The CDR3 loop spans 18 amino acids. The chain's CDR3 is CASSRLRPGQGEGNTIYF. The CDR3 region has the DNA TGCGCCAGCAGCCGCTTACGACCGGGACAGGGTGAAGGAAACACCATATATTTT.

The chain has TRBV6-1 and TRBJ1-6; 10 bases map to TRBD1. Germline CDR1 and CDR2: MNHNS and SASEGT. The CDR3 is 19 residues long. V was clipped by 4 bases and J by 6 bases; unmatched bases: 15. The CDR3 reads CASSGARTGGRGTNSPLHF. The CDR3 DNA reads as TGTGCCAGCAGTGGGGCAAGGACAGGGGGTCGGGGAACTAATTCACCCCTCCACTTT.

This rearrangement joins TRBV7-8 to TRBJ2-5; the match to TRBD2 covers 7 bases. This CDR3 has 17 amino acids. Germline V gives CDR1 SGHVS, CDR2 FQNEAQ. J was trimmed by 2 bases and V by 5 bases; bases with no gene match: 14. DNA for the CDR3: TGTGCCAGCAGCCCGCCAGAGGGGACGGGAGGTCAAGAGACCCAGTACTTC. Its protein product is CASSPPEGTGGQETQYF. The variable domain in full, completed from reference TRBV7-8 and TRBJ2-5, reads GAGVSQSPRYKVAKRGQDVALRCDPISGHVSLFWYQQALGQGPEFLTYFQNEAQLDKSGLPSDRFFAERPEGSVSTLKIQRTQQEDSAVYLCASSPPEGTGGQETQYFGPGTRLLVL.

CDR3 residues: CASSWATGELFF. The DNA of the CDR3 is TGTGCCAGCAGTTGGGCCACCGGGGAGCTGTTTTTT. This chain links TRBV27 with TRBJ2-2; D unresolved. V was shortened by 4 bases and J by 4 bases, with 4 bases between the two germline ends. Germline V lookup: CDR1 MNHEY, CDR2 SMNVEV (reference sequence). The CDR3 runs 12 residues.

This clone was seen a few times. The chain has TRBV21-1 and TRBJ2-1; the table names TRBD1, a call not compared with the DNA. TRBV21-1 is a recognized pseudogene. This CDR3 has 18 amino acids. DNA of the CDR3: TGTGCCAGCAGCAAAGCCAAAACAGGGAACAGCTCCTACAATGAGCAGTTCTTC. It codes for CASSKAKTGNSSYNEQFF.

This chain joins TRBV25-1 and TRBJ1-1; perhaps TRBD1 as D (5 bases). CDR3 length equals 14 residues. Trimming took 7 bases from V and 0 from J, leaving 12 bases between them. Germline CDR1 MGHDK, CDR2 SYGVNS. The DNA for the CDR3 is TGTGCCAGCATTGGGCAGGGAATGAACACTGAAGCTTTCTTT. Its translation is CASIGQGMNTEAFF.

This chain joins TRBV6-6 and TRBJ1-2; no clear D. The CDR3 sequence is 15 residues long. CDR1 MNHNY and CDR2 SVGAGI come from the germline V gene (reference sequence). Trimming pared 5 bases from V and 1 base from J, leaving 14 bases between. The CDR3 region has the DNA TGTGCCAGCAGTAGTCCCACCCTGGTTAACTATGGCTACACCTTC. Amino acids: CASSSPTLVNYGYTF.

The rearrangement links TRBV7-2 to TRBJ1-4, with D maybe TRBD1 (5 bases). V was cut by 4 bases and J by 4 bases, with 13 bases left in between. The CDR3 consists of 15 residues. Germline V lookup: CDR1 SGHTA, CDR2 FQGNSA. The DNA of the CDR3 is TGTGCCAGCAGCTCAATTCGGGGGGTTAATGAAAAACTGTTTTTT. It specifies CASSSIRGVNEKLFF. The variable domain in full, with the rest retrieved from reference TRBV7-2 and TRBJ1-4, is GAGVSQSPSNKVTEKGKDVELRCDPISGHTALYWYRQSLGQGLEFLIYFQGNSAPDKSGLPSDRFSAERTGGSVSTLTIQRTQQEDSAVYLCASSSIRGVNEKLFFGSGTQLSVL.

This clone was seen a few times. V and J are TRBV30 and TRBJ1-5; TRBD1 agrees at 7 bases. V shed 5 bases, J shed 2 bases, and the junction held 6 bases outside the gene matches. The length of the CDR3 is 14 residues. Germline V gene lookup returns CDR1 GTSNPN and CDR2 SVGIG (reference sequence). The CDR3 is CAWDHGQGNQPQHF. CDR3 sequence (DNA): TGTGCCTGGGATCACGGACAGGGCAATCAGCCCCAGCATTTT.

This clone occurred once. The chain combines TRBV10-3 with TRBJ1-2; possible D gene TRBD1, 6 bases. The V end lost 8 bases, the J end lost 6 bases, and 13 bases lay between the germline ends. CDR1 is ENHRY, CDR2 SYGVKD, per germline. This CDR3 spans 12 amino acids. The CDR3 is CAIRGGVDGYTF. CDR3 bases: TGTGCCATCCGGGGGGGCGTGGATGGCTACACCTTC.

The rearrangement links TRBV7-9 to TRBJ1-2, with D uncertain. CDR1 and CDR2 (germline): SEHNR, FQNEAQ (reference sequence). The CDR3 covers 15 residues. V was shortened by 0 bases and J by 12 bases, with 20 bases between the two germline ends. DNA of the CDR3: TGTGCCAGCAGCTTAGCTCCAAATAGAGAGGGTTTCAACACCTTC. Its translation is CASSLAPNREGFNTF.